These T cell receptor beta chains were read from a single sample in a study of cytomegalovirus exposure and HLA in healthy donors. The table came from immunoSEQ multiplex PCR; TCRdb's copy has only in-frame clones and leaves some out. The sample gives some 110,000 clones, about 82% of which show up once; about 5.3% is in the top ten. The sequenced sample was PBMCs. The receptors derive from a man between 18 and 29 years old in good health and CMV-seronegative. Both conserved end residues are part of each CDR3. A D gene is named only where the DNA matches it firmly. Only some rows state a clone size, as once, few, many or a class for expanded clones.

NA	15	TRBV30	NA	TRBJ1-1	TGTGCCTGGAGCCCCAACAGGTTCATGAACACTGAAGCTTTCTTT	CAWSPNRFMNTEAFF
NA	16	TRBV7-6	TRBD2	TRBJ2-1	TGTGCCAGCAGCCCGACGGCGGGAGGGCCGGGAAATGAGCAGTTCTTC	CASSPTAGGPGNEQFF
NA	18	TRBV2	NA	TRBJ2-3	TGTGCCACCTCTAGATTTAACGCCGGGGAACGTAACACAGATACGCAGTATTTT	CATSRFNAGERNTDTQYF
few	15	TRBV4-2	TRBD2	TRBJ2-7	TGTGCCAGCAGCCGACCGGGACTAGCGGGGGCCGAGCAGTACTTC	CASSRPGLAGAEQYF
few	17	TRBV7-2	TRBD2	TRBJ2-3	TGTGCCAGCAGCTTAAGAGGGACTAGCGGGAGGGCAGATACGCAGTATTTT	CASSLRGTSGRADTQYF
NA	16	TRBV15	NA	TRBJ2-1	TGTGCCACCAGCGGGGAGGAGAGATACTCCTACAATGAGCAGTTCTTC	CATSGEERYSYNEQFF
NA	14	TRBV5-1	NA	TRBJ1-1	TGCGCCAGCAGCTTGGTGGGGGGGATAAATGAAGCTTTCTTT	CASSLVGGINEAFF
NA	16	TRBV4-1	NA	TRBJ2-1	TGCGCCAGCAGCCAAGAATCTGGGCTCTTCTACAATGAGCAGTTCTTC	CASSQESGLFYNEQFF
NA	15	TRBV5-5	NA	TRBJ2-7	TGTGCCAGCAGCTTGTTCTTGATAGCGGAGTACGAGCAGTACTTC	CASSLFLIAEYEQYF
NA	15	TRBV7-2	NA	TRBJ1-2	TGTGCCAGCAGCCCAGAGGTAGACCCCCATTATGGCTACACCTTC	CASSPEVDPHYGYTF